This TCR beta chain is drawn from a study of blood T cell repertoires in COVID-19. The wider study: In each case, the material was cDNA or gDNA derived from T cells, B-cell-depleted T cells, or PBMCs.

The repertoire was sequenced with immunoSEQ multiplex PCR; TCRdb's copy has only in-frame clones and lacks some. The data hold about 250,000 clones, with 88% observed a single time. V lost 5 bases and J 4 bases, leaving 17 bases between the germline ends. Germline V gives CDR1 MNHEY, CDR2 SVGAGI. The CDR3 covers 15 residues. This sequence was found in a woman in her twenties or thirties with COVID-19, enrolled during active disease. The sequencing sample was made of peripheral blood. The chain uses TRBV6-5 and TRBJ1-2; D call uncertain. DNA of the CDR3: TGTGCCAGCAGTCCCCCGGAGAGGTCCGGCTATGGCTACACCTTC. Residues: CASSPPERSGYGYTF.